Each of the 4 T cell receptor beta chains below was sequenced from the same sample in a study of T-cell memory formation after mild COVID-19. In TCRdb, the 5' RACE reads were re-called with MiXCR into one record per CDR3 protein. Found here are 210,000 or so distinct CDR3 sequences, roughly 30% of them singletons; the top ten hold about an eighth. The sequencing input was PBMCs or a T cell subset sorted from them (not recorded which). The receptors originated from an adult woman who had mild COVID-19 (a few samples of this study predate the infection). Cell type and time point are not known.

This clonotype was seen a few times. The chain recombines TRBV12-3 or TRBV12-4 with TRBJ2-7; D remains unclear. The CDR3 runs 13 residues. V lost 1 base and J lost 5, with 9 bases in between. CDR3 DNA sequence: TGTGCCAGCAGTTTAGAGGCAAGACACGAGCAGTACTTC. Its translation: CASSLEARHEQYF.

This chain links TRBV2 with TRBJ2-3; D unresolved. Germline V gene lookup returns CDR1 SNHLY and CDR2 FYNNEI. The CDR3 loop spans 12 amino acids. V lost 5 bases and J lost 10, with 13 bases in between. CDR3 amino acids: CASSWADPSQYF. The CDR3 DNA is TGTGCCAGCAGTTGGGCCGACCCTTCGCAGTATTTT. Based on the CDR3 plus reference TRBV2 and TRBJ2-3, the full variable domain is EPEVTQTPSHQVTQMGQEVILRCVPISNHLYFYWYRQILGQKVEFLVSFYNNEISEKSEIFDDQFSVERPDGSNFTLKIRSTKLEDSAMYFCASSWADPSQYFGPGTRLTVL.

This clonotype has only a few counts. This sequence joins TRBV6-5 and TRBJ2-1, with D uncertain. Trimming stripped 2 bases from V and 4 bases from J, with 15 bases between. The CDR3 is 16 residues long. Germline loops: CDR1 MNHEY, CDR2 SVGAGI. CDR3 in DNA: TGTGCCAGCAGTTACGACGTTGTGTCAGGTTACAATGAGCAGTTCTTC. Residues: CASSYDVVSGYNEQFF.

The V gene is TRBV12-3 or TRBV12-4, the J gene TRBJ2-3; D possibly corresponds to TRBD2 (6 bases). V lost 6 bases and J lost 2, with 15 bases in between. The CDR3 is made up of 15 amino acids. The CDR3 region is CASSWVASDTDTQYF. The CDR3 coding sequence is TGTGCCAGCAGCTGGGTGGCTAGCGACACAGATACGCAGTATTTT.